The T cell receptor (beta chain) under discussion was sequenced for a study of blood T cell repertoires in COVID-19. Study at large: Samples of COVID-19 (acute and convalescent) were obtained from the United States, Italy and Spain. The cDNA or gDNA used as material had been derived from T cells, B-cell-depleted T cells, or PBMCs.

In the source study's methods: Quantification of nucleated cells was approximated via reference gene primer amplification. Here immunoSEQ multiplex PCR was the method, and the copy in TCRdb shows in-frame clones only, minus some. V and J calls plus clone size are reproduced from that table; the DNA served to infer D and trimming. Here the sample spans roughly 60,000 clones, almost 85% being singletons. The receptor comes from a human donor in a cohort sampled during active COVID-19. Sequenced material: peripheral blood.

CDR3 region: CASSQGSGGGGEQFF. The CDR3 coding sequence is TGTGCCAGCAGCCAAGGCAGCGGGGGGGGTGGTGAGCAGTTCTTC. The V and J genes are TRBV3-1 (or the pseudogene TRBV3-2) and TRBJ2-1; 10 bases agree with TRBD2. Per the germline V gene, CDR1 is LGHDT and CDR2 is YNNKEL (reference sequence). The J segment lost 9 bases and the V segment lost 1 base, leaving 6 bases of the junction unmatched. This CDR3 region has 15 residues.